One sample yielded the 15 T cell receptor beta chains listed below, sequenced in a study of shared clonotypes between healthy human individuals. Naive CD8 cells, CD45RO-negative and positively selected for CCR7, excluded terminally differentiated effector memory CD45RA+ cells. The repertoire was sequenced with immunoSEQ multiplex PCR; TCRdb's copy has only in-frame clones and lacks some. The data show roughly 2,000,000 clones, around 93% seen once. Sequencing used naive CD8+ T cells from PBMCs. These receptors all come from a man younger than 35 in good health. Some clones in this sample may be carry-over from other donors' samples.

Only one count was recorded for this clone. This chain links TRBV27 with TRBJ2-1, with a tentative D call TRBD2 (5 bases). The germline V and J ends were trimmed by 7 bases and 4 bases, with 14 bases remaining between them. This CDR3 region has 14 residues. The germline gives CDR1 MNHEY, CDR2 SMNVEV (reference sequence). The CDR3 DNA reads as TGTGCCAGCACCGCGAGGGCCCGTTACAATGAGCAGTTCTTC. Protein product: CASTARARYNEQFF.

The chain links TRBV1 to TRBJ1-2. TRBV1 is deemed a pseudogene. The CDR3 is 14 amino acids. CDR3 region: CTSSQVNPRYGYTF. DNA for the CDR3: TGCACCAGCAGCCAAGTCAACCCTCGCTATGGCTACACCTTC.

Only one count was recorded for this clone. The rearrangement links TRBV4-3 to TRBJ2-3; either TRBD1 or TRBD2 may fit D (5 bases each). V dropped 0 bases and J dropped 4 bases, with 8 bases sitting between them. The germline CDR1 and CDR2 sequences are LGHNA and YSLEER. This CDR3 has 14 residues. CDR3 bases: TGCGCCAGCAGCCAAGAGAGGGGCCCAGATACGCAGTATTTT. This gives the protein CASSQERGPDTQYF.

The chain couples TRBV7-9 to TRBJ1-2; D perhaps matches TRBD1 (5 bases). The CDR3 spans 14 residues. Looked up from germline, CDR1 is SEHNR and CDR2 is FQNEAQ (reference sequence). The V end was cut by 4 bases, the J end by 7 bases, with 16 bases between. CDR3 region: CASSSLPGTSGYTF. DNA of the CDR3: TGTGCCAGCAGCTCTCTCCCAGGGACCTCTGGCTACACCTTC.

V and J are TRBV27 and TRBJ2-1, with D possibly TRBD2 on 6 matching bases. The V gene's germline CDR1 is MNHEY and CDR2 SMNVEV (reference sequence). The V end was cut by 1 base, the J end by 2 bases, with 15 bases between. This CDR3 has 17 residues. The CDR3 DNA is TGTGCCAGCAGTTTATTGCGCAGCGGGCCAACCTACAATGAGCAGTTCTTC. This gives the protein CASSLLRSGPTYNEQFF.

The genes are TRBV23-1 and TRBJ2-5; 9 positions match TRBD1. TRBV23-1 is flagged as an ORF with uncertain function. Trimming took 3 bases from V and 5 from J; bases not matched to a gene: 7. The CDR3 has 15 residues. This CDR3 reads CASSQPTGGVETQYF. Written as DNA, the CDR3 is TGCGCCAGCAGTCAGCCGACAGGGGGAGTGGAGACCCAGTACTTC.

This clone appeared a single time. The chain carries TRBV27 and TRBJ2-7; maybe TRBD2 (6 bases). With 6 bases removed from V and 0 bases from J, the gap between germline ends came to 18 bases. CDR1 and CDR2 from the germline V gene are MNHEY and SMNVEV (reference sequence). The CDR3 extends over 16 amino acids. This chain's CDR3 is CASSLGTGTPSYEQYF. The CDR3 DNA follows: TGTGCCAGCAGCTTGGGGACCGGGACTCCCTCCTACGAGCAGTACTTC.

The CDR3, as DNA: TGCGCCAGCAGCTTGGCGGCGGACAATGAGCAGTTCTTC. Its translation: CASSLAADNEQFF. This sequence joins TRBV5-1 and TRBJ2-1; D is unclear. Trimming stripped 0 bases from V and 5 bases from J, with 6 bases between. The germline V gene has CDR1 SGHRS and CDR2 YFSETQ. This CDR3 is 13 amino acids long.

This chain joins TRBV19 and TRBJ2-1, with a tentative D call TRBD1 (6 bases). This CDR3 spans 18 amino acids. The V end lost 3 bases, the J end lost 4 bases, and 22 bases lay between the germline ends. Germline V gene sequence: CDR1 LNHDA, CDR2 SQIVND (reference sequence). The CDR3 is CASSIPPGMWTEYNEQFF. The CDR3 DNA reads TGTGCCAGTAGTATCCCGCCCGGAATGTGGACAGAGTACAATGAGCAGTTCTTC.

V and J are TRBV4-3 and TRBJ1-5; 8 bases agree with TRBD1. The V gene end was trimmed by 3 bases and the J gene end by 5 bases; junction bases not matched to a gene: 12. The germline gives CDR1 LGHNA, CDR2 YSLEER. CDR3 length equals 17 residues. CDR3 sequence: CASSQDLTGVEDQPQHF. The CDR3 nucleotides read TGCGCCAGCAGCCAGGACCTGACAGGGGTGGAAGATCAGCCCCAGCATTTT.

CDR3 amino acids: CASRVQRQYF. DNA for the CDR3: TGCGCCAGCAGGGTCCAGCGGCAGTACTTC. The chain carries TRBV10-1 and TRBJ2-7, with no clear D. The CDR3 contains 10 residues. CDR1 and CDR2 from the germline V gene are WNHNN and SYGVQD (reference sequence). The germline V and J ends were trimmed by 6 bases and 9 bases, with 9 bases remaining between them.

V is TRBV2 and J is TRBJ2-5; TRBD2 aligns across 7 bases. The CDR3 is 14 residues long. Germline lookup yields CDR1 SNHLY and CDR2 FYNNEI. V was pared by 6 bases and J by 4 bases, with 8 bases of the junction left unmatched. The CDR3 DNA sequence: TGTGCCAGCAGCCCTGGACTAGAGATAGAGACCCAGTACTTC. Translated: CASSPGLEIETQYF.

This chain uses TRBV10-1 with TRBJ2-7, with 9 nucleotides matching TRBD2. The germline CDR1 and CDR2 sequences are WNHNN and SYGVQD (reference sequence). The CDR3 extends over 17 amino acids. Trimming cost V 2 bases and J 3 bases; bases outside gene matches: 11. The CDR3 nucleotides are TGCGCCAGCAGTGAGACGTTAACTAGCGGGCAAGACTACGAGCAGTACTTC. It is translated as CASSETLTSGQDYEQYF.

The chain recombines TRBV7-6 with TRBJ2-7; possible D gene TRBD2, 6 bases. Trimming removed 5 bases from V and 4 bases from J, with 12 bases in between. In germline, CDR1 is SGHVS, CDR2 FNYEAQ. The CDR3 totals 13 residues. The CDR3 here is CASSPGRDYEQYF. CDR3 nucleotide sequence: TGTGCCAGCAGCCCCGGGAGAGATTACGAGCAGTACTTC.

The chain carries TRBV11-3 and TRBJ1-1; D gene unclear. There are 16 residues in the CDR3. Germline-derived CDR1 and CDR2 are SGHNT and YENEEA. Trimming removed 5 bases from V and 1 base from J, with 17 bases in between. In nucleotides, the CDR3 is TGTGCCAGCAGCCGCCTGAGGAGATCCGGGAACACTGAAGCTTTCTTT. Protein: CASSRLRRSGNTEAFF.